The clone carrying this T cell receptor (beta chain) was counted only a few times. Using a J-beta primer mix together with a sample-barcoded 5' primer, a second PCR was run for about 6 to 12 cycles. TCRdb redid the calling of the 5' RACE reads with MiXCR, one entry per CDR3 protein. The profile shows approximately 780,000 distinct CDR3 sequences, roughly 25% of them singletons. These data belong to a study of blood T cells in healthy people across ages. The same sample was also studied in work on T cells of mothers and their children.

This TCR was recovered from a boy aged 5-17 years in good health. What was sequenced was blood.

CDR3 protein: CASSSQILAKNIQYF. The CDR3, as DNA: TGTGCCAGCAGCTCACAGATTCTAGCCAAAAACATTCAGTACTTC. The V call is TRBV7-8, the J call TRBJ2-4; D is unclear. The CDR3 covers 15 residues. Trimming left V 4 bases short and J 0 bases short, with 10 bases between. CDR1 and CDR2 from the germline V gene are SGHVS and FQNEAQ.